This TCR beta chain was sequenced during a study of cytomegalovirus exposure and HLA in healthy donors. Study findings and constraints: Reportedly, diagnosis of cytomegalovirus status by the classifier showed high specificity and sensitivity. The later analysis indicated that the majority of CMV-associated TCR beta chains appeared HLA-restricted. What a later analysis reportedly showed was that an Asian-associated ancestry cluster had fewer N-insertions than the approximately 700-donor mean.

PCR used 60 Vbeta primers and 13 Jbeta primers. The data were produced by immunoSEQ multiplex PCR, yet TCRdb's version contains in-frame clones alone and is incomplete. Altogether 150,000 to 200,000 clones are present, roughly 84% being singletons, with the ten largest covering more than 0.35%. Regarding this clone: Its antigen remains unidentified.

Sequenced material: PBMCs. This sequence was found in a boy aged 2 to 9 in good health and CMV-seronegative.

This CDR3 is CASSYGTGTSTDTQYF. The CDR3 bases are TGTGCCAGCAGTTACGGGACAGGGACTAGCACAGATACGCAGTATTTT. The chain links TRBV6-5 to TRBJ2-3; 9 bases are a match to TRBD1. The CDR3 consists of 16 residues. The V and J ends lost 2 bases and 0 bases, in that order; junction bases with no gene match: 3. The germline gives CDR1 MNHEY, CDR2 SVGAGI.